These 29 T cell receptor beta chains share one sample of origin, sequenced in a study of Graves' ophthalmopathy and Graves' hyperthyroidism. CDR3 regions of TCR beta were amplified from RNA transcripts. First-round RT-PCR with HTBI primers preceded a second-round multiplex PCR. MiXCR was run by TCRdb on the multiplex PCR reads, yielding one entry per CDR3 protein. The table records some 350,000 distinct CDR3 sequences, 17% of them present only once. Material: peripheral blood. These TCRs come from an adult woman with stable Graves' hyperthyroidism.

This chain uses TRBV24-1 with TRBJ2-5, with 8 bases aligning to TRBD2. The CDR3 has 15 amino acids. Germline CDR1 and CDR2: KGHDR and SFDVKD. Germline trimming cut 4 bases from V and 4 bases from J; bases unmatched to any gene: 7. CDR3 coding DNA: TGTGCCACCAGTGACACTGGACTAGCATTAGAGACCCAGTACTTC. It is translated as CATSDTGLALETQYF.

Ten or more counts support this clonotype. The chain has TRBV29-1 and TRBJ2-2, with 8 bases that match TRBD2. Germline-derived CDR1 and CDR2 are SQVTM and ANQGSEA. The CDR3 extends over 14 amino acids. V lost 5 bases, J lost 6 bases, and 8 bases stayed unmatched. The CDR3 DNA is TGCAGCGTTCGGGCGGGAGGTCGGCCCGGGGAGCTGTTTTTT. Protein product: CSVRAGGRPGELFF.

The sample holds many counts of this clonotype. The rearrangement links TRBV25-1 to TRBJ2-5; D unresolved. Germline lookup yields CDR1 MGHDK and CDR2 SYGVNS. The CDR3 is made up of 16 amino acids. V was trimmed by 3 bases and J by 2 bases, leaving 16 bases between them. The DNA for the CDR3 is TGTGCCAGCAGTGATGGATTCAGCGTGAATCAAGAGACCCAGTACTTC. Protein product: CASSDGFSVNQETQYF.

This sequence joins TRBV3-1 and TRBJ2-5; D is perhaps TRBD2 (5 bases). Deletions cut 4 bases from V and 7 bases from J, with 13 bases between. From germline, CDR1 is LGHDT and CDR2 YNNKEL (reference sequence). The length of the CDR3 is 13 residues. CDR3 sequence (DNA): TGTGCCAGCAGCCGTAAGCTAGCTGCGACCCAGTACTTC. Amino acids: CASSRKLAATQYF.

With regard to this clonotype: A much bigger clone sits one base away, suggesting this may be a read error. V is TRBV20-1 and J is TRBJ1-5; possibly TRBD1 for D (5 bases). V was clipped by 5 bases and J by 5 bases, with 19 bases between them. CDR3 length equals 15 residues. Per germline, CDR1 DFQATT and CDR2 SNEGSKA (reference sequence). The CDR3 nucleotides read TGCAGTGCTGTCCCTTCAGGGAAGGTAGATCAGCCCCAGCATTTT. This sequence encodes CSAVPSGKVDQPQHF.

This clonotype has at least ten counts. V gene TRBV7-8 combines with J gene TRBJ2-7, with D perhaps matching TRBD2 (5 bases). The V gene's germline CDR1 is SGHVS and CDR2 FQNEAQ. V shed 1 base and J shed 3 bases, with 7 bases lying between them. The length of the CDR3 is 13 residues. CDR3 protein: CASSLGSGYEQYF. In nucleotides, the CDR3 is TGTGCCAGCAGCTTAGGGAGCGGCTACGAGCAGTACTTC.

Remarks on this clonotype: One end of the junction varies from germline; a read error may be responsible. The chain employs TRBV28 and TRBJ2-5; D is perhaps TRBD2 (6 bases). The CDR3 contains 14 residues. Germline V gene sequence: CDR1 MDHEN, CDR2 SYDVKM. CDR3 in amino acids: CASSVSGLQVTQYF. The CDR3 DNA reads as TGTGCCAGCAGTGTCTCGGGACTTCAAGTGACCCAGTACTTC.

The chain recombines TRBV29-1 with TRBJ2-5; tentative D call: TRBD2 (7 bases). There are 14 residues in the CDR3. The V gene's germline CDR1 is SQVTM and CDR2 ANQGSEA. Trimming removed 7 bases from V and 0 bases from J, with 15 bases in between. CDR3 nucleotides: TGCAGCGGTAAAGGGGGAGGGTACCAAGAGACCCAGTACTTC. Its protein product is CSGKGGGYQETQYF.

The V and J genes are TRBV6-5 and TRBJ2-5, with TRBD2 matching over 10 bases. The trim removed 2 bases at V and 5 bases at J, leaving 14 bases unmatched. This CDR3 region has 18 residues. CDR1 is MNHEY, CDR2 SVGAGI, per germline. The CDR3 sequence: CASSYTGPSGGAGETQYF. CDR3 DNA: TGTGCCAGCAGTTACACTGGGCCCAGCGGGGGGGCCGGCGAGACCCAGTACTTC.

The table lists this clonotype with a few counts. CDR3 nucleotide sequence: TGTGCCAGCACTCCACCCGCCTCAGGGGTCGGGGATCAGCCCCAGCATTTT. Protein product: CASTPPASGVGDQPQHF. This chain joins TRBV2 and TRBJ1-5, with D perhaps matching TRBD1 (6 bases). Trimming stripped 7 bases from V and 5 bases from J, with 24 bases between. Germline V lookup: CDR1 SNHLY, CDR2 FYNNEI. The CDR3 extends over 17 amino acids.

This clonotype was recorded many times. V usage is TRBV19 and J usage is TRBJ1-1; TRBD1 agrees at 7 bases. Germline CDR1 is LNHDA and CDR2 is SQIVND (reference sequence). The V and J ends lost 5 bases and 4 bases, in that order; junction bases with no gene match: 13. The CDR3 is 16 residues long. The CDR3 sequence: CASSPPGEGASTEAFF. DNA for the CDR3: TGTGCCAGTAGTCCCCCGGGGGAGGGGGCAAGCACTGAAGCTTTCTTT.

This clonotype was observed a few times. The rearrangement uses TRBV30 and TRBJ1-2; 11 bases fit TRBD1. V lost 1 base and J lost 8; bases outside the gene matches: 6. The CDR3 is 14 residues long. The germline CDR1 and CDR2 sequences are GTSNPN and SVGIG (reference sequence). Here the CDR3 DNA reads TGTGCCTGGAGTGCATCGGACAGGGGGCAGGGCTACACCTTC. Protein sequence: CAWSASDRGQGYTF.

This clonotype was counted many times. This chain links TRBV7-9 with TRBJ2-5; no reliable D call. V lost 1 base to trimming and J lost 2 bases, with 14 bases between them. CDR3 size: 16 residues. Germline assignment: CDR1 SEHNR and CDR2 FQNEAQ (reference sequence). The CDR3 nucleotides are TGTGCCAGCAGCTTAGTGAGCACCAACCAACAAGAGACCCAGTACTTC. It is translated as CASSLVSTNQQETQYF.

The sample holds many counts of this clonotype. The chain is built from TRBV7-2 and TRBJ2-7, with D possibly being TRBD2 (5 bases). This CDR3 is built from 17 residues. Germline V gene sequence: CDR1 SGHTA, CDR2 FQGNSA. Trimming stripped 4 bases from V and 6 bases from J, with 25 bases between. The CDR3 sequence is CASSSHLAPRAGSEQYF. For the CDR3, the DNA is TGTGCCAGCAGCTCGCACCTAGCCCCAAGGGCGGGTAGCGAGCAGTACTTC.

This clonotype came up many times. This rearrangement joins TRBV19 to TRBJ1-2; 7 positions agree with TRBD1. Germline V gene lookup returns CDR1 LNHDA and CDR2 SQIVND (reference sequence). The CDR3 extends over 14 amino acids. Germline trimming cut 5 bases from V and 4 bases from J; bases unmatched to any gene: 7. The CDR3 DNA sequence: TGTGCCAGTAGTGAACAGGGGTCGGGCTATGGCTACACCTTC. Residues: CASSEQGSGYGYTF. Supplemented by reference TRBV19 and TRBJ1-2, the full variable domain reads DGGITQSPKYLFRKEGQNVTLSCEQNLNHDAMYWYRQDPGQGLRLIYYSQIVNDFQKGDIAEGYSVSREKKESFPLTVTSAQKNPTAFYLCASSEQGSGYGYTFGSGTRLTVV.

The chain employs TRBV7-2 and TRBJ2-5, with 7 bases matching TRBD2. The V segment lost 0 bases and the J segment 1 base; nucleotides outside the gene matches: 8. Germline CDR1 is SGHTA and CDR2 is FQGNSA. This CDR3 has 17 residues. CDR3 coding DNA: TGTGCCAGCAGCTTAGCTCCAGCGGGATGGGGCCAAGAGACCCAGTACTTC. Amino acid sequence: CASSLAPAGWGQETQYF.

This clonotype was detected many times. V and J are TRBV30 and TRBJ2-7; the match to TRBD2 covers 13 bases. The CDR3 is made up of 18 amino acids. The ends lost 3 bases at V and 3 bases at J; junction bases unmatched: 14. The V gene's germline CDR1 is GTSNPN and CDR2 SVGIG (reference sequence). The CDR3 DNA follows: TGTGCCTGGAGAGGGACAGTCCCGGGACTAGCGGGACTCTACGAGCAGTACTTC. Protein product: CAWRGTVPGLAGLYEQYF.

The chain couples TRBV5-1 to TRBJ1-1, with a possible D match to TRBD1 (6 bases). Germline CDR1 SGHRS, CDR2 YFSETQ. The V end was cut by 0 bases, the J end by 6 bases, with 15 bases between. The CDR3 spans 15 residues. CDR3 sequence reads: CASSLVEAGEAEAFF. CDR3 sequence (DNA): TGCGCCAGCAGCTTGGTTGAGGCAGGGGAGGCTGAAGCTTTCTTT. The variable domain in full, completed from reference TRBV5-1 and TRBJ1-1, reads KAGVTQTPRYLIKTRGQQVTLSCSPISGHRSVSWYQQTPGQGLQFLFEYFSETQRNKGNFPGRFSGRQFSNSRSEMNVSTLELGDSALYLCASSLVEAGEAEAFFGQGTRLTVV.

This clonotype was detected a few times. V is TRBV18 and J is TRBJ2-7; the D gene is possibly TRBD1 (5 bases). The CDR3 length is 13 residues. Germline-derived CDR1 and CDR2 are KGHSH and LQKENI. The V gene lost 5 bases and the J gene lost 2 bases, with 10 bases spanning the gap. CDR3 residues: CASSNDRTYEQYF. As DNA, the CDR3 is TGTGCCAGCTCAAACGACAGAACCTACGAGCAGTACTTC.

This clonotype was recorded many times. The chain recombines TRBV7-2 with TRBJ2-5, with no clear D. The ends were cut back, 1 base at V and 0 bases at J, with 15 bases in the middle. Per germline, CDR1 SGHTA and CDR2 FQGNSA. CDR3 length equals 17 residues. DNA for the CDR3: TGTGCCAGCAGCTTAGTTCCGTTTCCCGGGTACCAAGAGACCCAGTACTTC. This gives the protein CASSLVPFPGYQETQYF.

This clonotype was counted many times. The CDR3 loop is CASSQGSDIYEQYF. The CDR3 DNA reads TGCGCCAGCAGCCAAGGGTCGGACATCTACGAGCAGTACTTC. The V call is TRBV4-1, the J call TRBJ2-7; TRBD1 might be the D (5 bases). The CDR3 spans 14 residues. Trimming shortened V by 1 base and J by 3 bases, and 10 bases separated the two germline ends. The germline V gene has CDR1 MGHRA and CDR2 YSYEKL.

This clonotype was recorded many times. The CDR3 nucleotides read TGCAGTGCTAGACTGTGGACGGACCCTAGCTCCTACGAGCAGTACTTC. This gives the protein CSARLWTDPSSYEQYF. The J gene is TRBJ2-7, the V gene TRBV20-1, with D hard to call. CDR1 and CDR2 (germline): DFQATT, SNEGSKA (reference sequence). The CDR3 is 16 residues long. V lost 2 bases, J lost 0 bases, and 17 bases lay in between.

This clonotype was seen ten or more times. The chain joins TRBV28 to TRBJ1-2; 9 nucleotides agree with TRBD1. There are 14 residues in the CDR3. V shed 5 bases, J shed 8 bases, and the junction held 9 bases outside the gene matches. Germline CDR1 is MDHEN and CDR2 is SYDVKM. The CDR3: CASSQPTGGRGYTF. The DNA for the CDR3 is TGTGCCAGCAGTCAACCCACAGGGGGCCGAGGCTACACCTTC.

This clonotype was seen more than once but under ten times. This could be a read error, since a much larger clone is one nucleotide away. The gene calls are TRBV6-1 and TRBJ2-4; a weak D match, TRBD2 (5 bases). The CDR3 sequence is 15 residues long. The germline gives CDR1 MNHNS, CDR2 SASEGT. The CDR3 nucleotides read TGTGCCAGCATGAACCCTAGACGGGGAAAAAGCATTCAGTACTTC. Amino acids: CASMNPRRGKSIQYF.

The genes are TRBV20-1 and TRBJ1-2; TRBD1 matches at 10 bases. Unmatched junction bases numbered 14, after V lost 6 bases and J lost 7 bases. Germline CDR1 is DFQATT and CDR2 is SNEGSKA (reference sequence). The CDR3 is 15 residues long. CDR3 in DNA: TGCAGTGCCCGACCTATGGACAGGGGGGAGAGTGGCTACACCTTC. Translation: CSARPMDRGESGYTF.

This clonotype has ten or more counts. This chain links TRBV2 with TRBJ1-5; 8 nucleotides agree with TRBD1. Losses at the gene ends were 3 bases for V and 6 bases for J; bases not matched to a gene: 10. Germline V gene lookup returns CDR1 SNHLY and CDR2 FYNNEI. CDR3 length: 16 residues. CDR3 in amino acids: CASSDPAGGRSQPQHF. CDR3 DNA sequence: TGTGCCAGCAGTGACCCCGCAGGGGGCAGGTCTCAGCCCCAGCATTTT.

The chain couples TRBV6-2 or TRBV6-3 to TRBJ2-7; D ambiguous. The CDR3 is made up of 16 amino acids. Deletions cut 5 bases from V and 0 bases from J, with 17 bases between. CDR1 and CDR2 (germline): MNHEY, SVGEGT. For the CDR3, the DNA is TGTGCCAGCAGTGACAACGCGGAAAAACTCTCCTACGAGCAGTACTTC. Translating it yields CASSDNAEKLSYEQYF.

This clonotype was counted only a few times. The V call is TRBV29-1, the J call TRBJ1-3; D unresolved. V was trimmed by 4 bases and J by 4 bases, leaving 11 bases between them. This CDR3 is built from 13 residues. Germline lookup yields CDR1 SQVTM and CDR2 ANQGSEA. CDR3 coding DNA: TGCAGCGTTGCGAGCTCCGCAGGAAACACCATATATTTT. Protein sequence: CSVASSAGNTIYF. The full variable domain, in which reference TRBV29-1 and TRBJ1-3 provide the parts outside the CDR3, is SAVISQKPSRDICQRGTSLTIQCQVDSQVTMMFWYRQQPGQSLTLIATANQGSEATYESGFVIDKFPISRPNLTFSTLTVSNMSPEDSSIYLCSVASSAGNTIYFGEGSWLTVV.

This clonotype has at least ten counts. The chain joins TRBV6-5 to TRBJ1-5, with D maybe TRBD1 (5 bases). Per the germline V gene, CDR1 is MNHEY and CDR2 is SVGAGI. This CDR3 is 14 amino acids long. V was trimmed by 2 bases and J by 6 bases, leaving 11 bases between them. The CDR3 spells CASSYMGGGQPQHF. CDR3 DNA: TGTGCCAGCAGTTACATGGGGGGTGGTCAGCCCCAGCATTTT.